This TCR beta chain is drawn from a study of cytomegalovirus exposure and HLA in healthy donors. Study-wide points: The Asian-associated ancestry cluster reportedly had fewer N-insertions than the roughly 670-donor mean in a later analysis.

Points on this clone: Its antigen is as yet unknown.

PCR amplification relied on 60 Vbeta primers (plus 13 Jbeta primers). Profiled with immunoSEQ multiplex PCR; TCRdb holds only in-frame clones, not every one. The sample has 150,000 to 200,000 clones, roughly 84% seen once; the top ten hold less than 2%. What was sequenced was PBMCs. The sequence came from a male donor in good health and CMV-seronegative.

This CDR3 is CASSAKAGTYNEQFF. In nucleotides, the CDR3 is TGTGCCAGCAGCGCCAAAGCGGGTACCTACAATGAGCAGTTCTTC. This chain joins TRBV9 and TRBJ2-1; D is perhaps TRBD2 (6 bases). The CDR3 totals 15 residues. Germline CDR1 SGDLS, CDR2 YYNGEE. Deletions cut 3 bases from V and 2 bases from J, with 12 bases between.